This paragraph covers one T cell receptor beta chain sequence. This sample is part of a study of blood T cell repertoires in COVID-19. Study information: From the United States, Italy and Spain came samples of acute and convalescent COVID-19. T cells, B-cell-depleted T cells, or PBMCs supplied cDNA or gDNA.

As handled by the study authors: Researchers report that nucleated cell counts were estimated from reference gene primer amplification. TCRdb's copy holds only in-frame clones and misses some; the assay was immunoSEQ multiplex PCR. V and J calls plus clone size are reproduced from that table; the DNA served to infer D and trimming. The table includes hundreds of thousands of clones, roughly 90% detected once. Seattle's cohort entered during active infection and was followed longitudinally. The CDR3 is 13 amino acids. Trimming took 4 bases from V and 9 from J, leaving 16 bases between them. Germline V gene lookup returns CDR1 SGHTA and CDR2 FQGNSA.

This chain links TRBV7-2 with TRBJ2-7; a weak D match, TRBD1 (6 bases). This sequence originates from a woman aged 70-85 years with COVID-19, enrolled during active disease. The sample consisted of peripheral blood. The CDR3 DNA sequence: TGTGCCAGCAGCTCCCCCCAGGGGATGGGGCAGTACTTC. This gives the protein CASSSPQGMGQYF. Filled out from reference TRBV7-2 and TRBJ2-7, the complete variable domain reads GAGVSQSPSNKVTEKGKDVELRCDPISGHTALYWYRQSLGQGLEFLIYFQGNSAPDKSGLPSDRFSAERTGGSVSTLTIQRTQQEDSAVYLCASSSPQGMGQYFGPGTRLTVT.